These 8 T cell receptor beta chains share one sample of origin, sequenced in a study of shared clonotypes between healthy human individuals. Positive CCR7 selection of CD45RO-negative cells yielded the naive CD8 cells, and terminally differentiated effector memory CD45RA+ cells were excluded. Here immunoSEQ multiplex PCR was the method, and the copy in TCRdb shows in-frame clones only, minus some. The top ten hold 1.7% of the sample, which has millions of clones, about 93% seen once. The sequenced sample was naive CD8+ T cells from PBMCs. The origin of the receptors is a man younger than 30 in good health. Some clones in this sample may be carry-over from other donors' samples.

This clone was recorded only once. The chain has TRBV18 and TRBJ1-4; 7 bases agree with TRBD1. Looked up from germline, CDR1 is KGHSH and CDR2 is LQKENI. The CDR3 spans 17 residues. J lost 0 bases, V lost 3 bases, and 7 bases had no gene match. CDR3 in amino acids: CASSPGDRAATNEKLFF. CDR3 DNA: TGTGCCAGCTCACCGGGGGACAGAGCTGCAACTAATGAAAAACTGTTTTTT.

The chain uses TRBV2 and TRBJ2-7, with D possibly being TRBD1 or TRBD2 (5 bases each). Trimming pared 3 bases from V and 1 base from J, leaving 16 bases between. This CDR3 contains 16 residues. Germline V lookup: CDR1 SNHLY, CDR2 FYNNEI. This CDR3 reads CASSEVQGAGSYEQYF. CDR3 in DNA: TGTGCCAGCAGTGAGGTTCAGGGAGCCGGATCCTACGAGCAGTACTTC.

The gene calls are TRBV2 and TRBJ1-1, with D tentatively TRBD1 (5 bases). The germline V gene has CDR1 SNHLY and CDR2 FYNNEI. The CDR3 runs 13 residues. The ends were cut back, 11 bases at V and 3 bases at J, with 16 bases in the middle. The DNA of the CDR3 is TGTGCCTCCTTAAACACGGGGGACACTGAAGCTTTCTTT. It is translated as CASLNTGDTEAFF.

This chain uses TRBV4-1 with TRBJ1-2; 8 nucleotides align to TRBD1. The germline V gene has CDR1 MGHRA and CDR2 YSYEKL. Unmatched junction bases numbered 8, after V lost 8 bases and J lost 3 bases. There are 14 residues in the CDR3. The CDR3 spells CASFGKGQDYGYTF. CDR3 nucleotide sequence: TGCGCCAGCTTCGGCAAGGGACAGGACTATGGCTACACCTTC.

This chain joins TRBV6-5 and TRBJ2-5; TRBD1 aligns across 7 bases. Germline V gene data show CDR1 as MNHEY and CDR2 as SVGAGI. Unmatched junction bases numbered 13, after V lost 7 bases and J lost 5 bases. The CDR3 totals 15 residues. The CDR3 region is CASNSGQSAVETQYF. The CDR3 bases are TGTGCCAGCAACTCGGGACAGTCGGCAGTCGAGACCCAGTACTTC.

The chain links TRBV15 to TRBJ2-5; the match to TRBD2 covers 8 bases. The CDR3 length is 15 residues. Per the germline V gene, CDR1 is LNHNV and CDR2 is YYDKDF (reference sequence). V was pared by 3 bases and J by 4 bases, with 7 bases of the junction left unmatched. The CDR3 protein is CATSSGSGSGETQYF. The CDR3 region has the DNA TGTGCCACCAGCAGTGGAAGCGGGAGCGGAGAGACCCAGTACTTC. The complete variable domain, with remaining parts taken from reference TRBV15 and TRBJ2-5, reads DAMVIQNPRYQVTQFGKPVTLSCSQTLNHNVMYWYQQKSSQAPKLLFHYYDKDFNNEADTPDNFQSRRPNTSFCFLDIRSPGLGDTAMYLCATSSGSGSGETQYFGPGTRLLVL.

The rearrangement uses TRBV6-6 and TRBJ1-1; perhaps TRBD1 as D (5 bases). Trimming removed 0 bases at V and 7 bases at J, with 12 bases between. CDR3 size: 14 residues. Germline CDR1 is MNHNY and CDR2 is SVGAGI (reference sequence). The CDR3 DNA reads as TGTGCCAGCAGTTACTCGATAGGAGGGGATGAAGCTTTCTTT. This codes for CASSYSIGGDEAFF.

The chain joins TRBV7-8 to TRBJ2-7; a weak D match, TRBD1 (6 bases). Germline CDR1 is SGHVS and CDR2 is FQNEAQ. Trimming left V 5 bases short and J 3 bases short, with 11 bases between. The CDR3 is made up of 13 amino acids. The CDR3 DNA follows: TGTGCCAGCAGCCCCAGACAGGACTACGAGCAGTACTTC. Protein sequence: CASSPRQDYEQYF.